Sequencing of this T cell receptor beta chain was carried out in a study of T-cell memory formation after mild COVID-19 (dated by TCRdb to about 2021). Looking at the study overall: Most TCR sequence clusters were specific to one of the two donors. T-cell clones expanding and contracting after mild COVID-19 in a couple of donors were tracked by longitudinal TCRalpha and TCRbeta repertoire sequencing. Two young, previously healthy adult volunteers made up the cohort, one male and one female.

Results the study describes overall, beyond this receptor: Clones contracting from day 15 to 85 had balanced CD4/CD8 phenotypes, while a second wave expanding from day 15 to 37 was biased towards CD4+. Some responding clones were detected in pre-infection memory, which suggested that pre-existing cross-reactive memory T cells had joined the SARS-CoV-2 response. Only two mild cases were covered in the study, and larger cohorts including severe cases with pre-infection samples were considered necessary. Whether the second-wave clones peaking on day 37 were SARS-CoV-2 specific was not confirmed. Contracting CD4+ clones were located mainly in the CM and EM memory subsets, whereas CD8+ clones were found to be enriched in EMRA.

Sequenced using an Illumina NovaSeq 6000. cDNA libraries for TCRalpha and TCRbeta were prepared by 5'RACE using constant-segment primers, with sample barcodes and unique molecular identifiers added. Trizol reagent was used to extract RNA from every sample. Amplification of the libraries took two PCR steps, and the second step added a second sample barcode plus Illumina TruSeq adapters. Sequencing of the libraries was done on an Illumina NovaSeq, producing 2 x 150 bp paired-end reads. The paper's data handling went like this. Reads were demultiplexed and collapsed into UMI-guided consensus sequences with migec v1.2.7. Using mixcr v2.1.11, UMI consensuses were aligned to TRA and TRB V and J templates and then assembled into clonotypes. A clonotype was counted as expanded or contracted only when both edgeR and NoisET called the clonotype significant, with the noise models trained on biological replicates. For edgeR calls, the cutoffs were a false discovery rate-adjusted p below 0.01 and a log2 fold-change threshold of 1. As an exploratory analysis of dynamics, max-normalized trajectories of the 1000 most abundant clonotypes were examined by PCA with hierarchical clustering. Separately sequenced CD4+ and CD8+ repertoires were used to assign a CD4 or CD8 phenotype to each responding clone. TCRdb reworked the public reads: Q25 trimming with fastp, MiXCR clone assembly, productive beta chains retained. Under each unique CDR3 protein, matching rows form one entry showing the most common genes and DNA. For this entry, the V and J calls and clone size follow TCRdb and not the study's own pipeline. The table for this sample lists roughly 500,000 distinct CDR3 sequences; roughly 20% of them were counted only once. The ten biggest clones cover around 13% of the sample.

The junction shows trimming of 3 bases on V and 8 bases on J, and the gene matches do not reach 16 bases of it. The CDR3 numbers 16 residues from cysteine through phenylalanine. CDR3 DNA only is kept here, 48 bases in frame from base 1. The germline V gene provides CDR1 SGDLS and CDR2 YYNGEE. Ficoll-Paque density gradient centrifugation was the method used to isolate PBMCs. As concerns this clonotype: Its antigen is currently not known. Per-base quality was not reported, and no clone a single base away is much larger than it.

In this chain, TRBV9 is recombined with TRBJ1-2, and TRBD1 aligns with 7 junction nucleotides. This TCR derives from an adult woman who had mild COVID-19 (a few samples of this study predate the infection). The sample titles of this study are shuffled in the database, so cell type and time point are left out; the donor was told from shared clones. The specimen sequenced was PBMCs or a T cell subset sorted from them (not recorded which). The CDR3 reads as follows: CASSATGWPDREGYTF. In nucleotides, the sequence is TGTGCCAGCAGCGCTACAGGATGGCCCGACAGGGAAGGCTACACCTTC.